These 6 T cell receptor beta chains originate from one sample sequenced in a study of cytomegalovirus exposure and HLA in healthy donors. PCR used 60 Vbeta primers and 13 Jbeta primers. Generated by immunoSEQ multiplex PCR, the TCRdb table keeps only in-frame clones and is missing some. Here the sample spans 200,000 to 250,000 clones, over 65% being singletons. Material for sequencing was PBMCs. The receptors stem from a man younger than 35 in good health and CMV-seronegative.

CDR3 sequence: CASRRDTYNSPLHF. The CDR3 DNA follows: TGTGCCAGCAGGCGCGATACCTATAATTCACCCCTCCACTTT. The rearrangement uses TRBV5-4 and TRBJ1-6; no clear D gene. The CDR3 extends over 14 amino acids. Looked up from germline, CDR1 is SGHNT and CDR2 is YYREEE (reference sequence). With 5 bases removed from V and 2 bases from J, the gap between germline ends came to 8 bases.

The J gene is TRBJ2-5, the V gene TRBV4-1; 12 bases line up with TRBD1. Unmatched junction bases numbered 4, after V lost 3 bases and J lost 5 bases. CDR3 size: 15 residues. CDR1 MGHRA and CDR2 YSYEKL come from the germline V gene. CDR3 region: CASSHGDRGHETQYF. In nucleotides, the CDR3 is TGCGCCAGCAGCCACGGGGACAGGGGGCATGAGACCCAGTACTTC.

This clone has more than one count but fewer than ten. The V gene is TRBV12-5, the J gene TRBJ2-1, with D tentatively TRBD2 (6 bases). Per the germline V gene, CDR1 is LGHNT and CDR2 is FRNRAP. The CDR3 extends over 16 amino acids. The germline V and J ends were trimmed by 2 bases and 7 bases, with 18 bases remaining between them. DNA of the CDR3: TGTGCTAGTGGTTTGACACGGGAGCGATCGACAAATGAGCAGTTCTTC. Translated: CASGLTRERSTNEQFF.

The rearrangement joins TRBV10-3 to TRBJ2-3; 12 bases align to TRBD2. CDR3 size: 17 residues. Germline CDR1 ENHRY, CDR2 SYGVKD. Trimming cost V 2 bases and J 3 bases; bases outside gene matches: 6. The CDR3, as DNA: TGTGCCATCAGTGAGAAAAGGACTAGCGGGACAACAGATACGCAGTATTTT. Translating it yields CAISEKRTSGTTDTQYF.

This chain links TRBV5-1 with TRBJ2-3; D call uncertain. CDR1 SGHRS and CDR2 YFSETQ come from the germline V gene. The CDR3 contains 14 residues. Trimming removed 0 bases at V and 0 bases at J, with 5 bases between. In DNA, the CDR3 is TGCGCCAGCAGCTTGGGGCCGAGCACAGATACGCAGTATTTT. Translating it yields CASSLGPSTDTQYF. Drawing the rest from reference TRBV5-1 and TRBJ2-3, the complete variable domain is KAGVTQTPRYLIKTRGQQVTLSCSPISGHRSVSWYQQTPGQGLQFLFEYFSETQRNKGNFPGRFSGRQFSNSRSEMNVSTLELGDSALYLCASSLGPSTDTQYFGPGTRLTVL.

V is TRBV28 and J is TRBJ1-2; D not resolved. Per the germline V gene, CDR1 is MDHEN and CDR2 is SYDVKM. Trimming removed 5 bases at V and 7 bases at J, with 14 bases between. CDR3 length equals 13 residues. CDR3: CASSPGITLGYTF. For the CDR3, the DNA is TGTGCCAGCAGTCCCGGGATAACCCTTGGCTACACCTTC.